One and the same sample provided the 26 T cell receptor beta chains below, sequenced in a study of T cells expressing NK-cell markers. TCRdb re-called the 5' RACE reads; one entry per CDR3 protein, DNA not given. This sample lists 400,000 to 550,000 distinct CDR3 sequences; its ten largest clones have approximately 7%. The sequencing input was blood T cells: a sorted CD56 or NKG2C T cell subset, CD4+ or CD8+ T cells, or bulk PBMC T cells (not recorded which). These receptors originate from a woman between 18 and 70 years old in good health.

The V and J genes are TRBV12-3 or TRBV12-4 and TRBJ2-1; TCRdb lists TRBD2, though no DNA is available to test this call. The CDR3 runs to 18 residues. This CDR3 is CASIPSGAGGASYNEQFF.

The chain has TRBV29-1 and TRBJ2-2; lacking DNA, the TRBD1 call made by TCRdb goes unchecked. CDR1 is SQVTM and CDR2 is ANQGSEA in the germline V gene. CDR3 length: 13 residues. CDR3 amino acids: CSVVTGNTGELFF.

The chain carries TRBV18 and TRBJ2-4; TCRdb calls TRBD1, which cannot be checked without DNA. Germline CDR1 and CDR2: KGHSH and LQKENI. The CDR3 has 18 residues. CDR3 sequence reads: CASSLLGQTPKAKNIQYF. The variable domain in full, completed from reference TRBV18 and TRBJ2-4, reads NAGVMQNPRHLVRRRGQEARLRCSPMKGHSHVYWYRQLPEEGLKFMVYLQKENIIDESGMPKERFSAEFPKEGPSILRIQQVVRGDSAAYFCASSLLGQTPKAKNIQYFGAGTRLSVL.

The CDR3 sequence: CSATPGQSQETQYF. The chain joins TRBV20-1 to TRBJ2-5; TCRdb designates TRBD1, a call that cannot be tested without DNA. The CDR3 runs to 14 residues. Germline CDR1 DFQATT, CDR2 SNEGSKA (reference sequence).

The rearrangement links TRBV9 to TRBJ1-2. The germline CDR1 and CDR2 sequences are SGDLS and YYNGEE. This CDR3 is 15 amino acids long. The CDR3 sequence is CASSSERAATHGYTF.

The CDR3 reads CASSQTGRSTEAFF. The rearrangement joins TRBV3-1 to TRBJ1-1; TCRdb reports TRBD1, a call that lacks DNA to check it against. The CDR3 is made up of 14 amino acids. CDR1 and CDR2 (germline): LGHDT, YNNKEL (reference sequence).

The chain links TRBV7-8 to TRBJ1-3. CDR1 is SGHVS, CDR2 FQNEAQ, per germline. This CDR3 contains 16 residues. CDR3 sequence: CASSSQGPAPRRTIYF.

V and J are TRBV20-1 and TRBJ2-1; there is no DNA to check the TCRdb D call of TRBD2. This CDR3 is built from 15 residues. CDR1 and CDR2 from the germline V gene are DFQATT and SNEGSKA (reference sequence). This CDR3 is CSANRLAGSYNEQFF.

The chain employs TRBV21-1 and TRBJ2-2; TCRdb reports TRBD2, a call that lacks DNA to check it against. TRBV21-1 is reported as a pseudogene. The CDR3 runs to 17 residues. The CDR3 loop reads CASSKGASGIDTGELFF.

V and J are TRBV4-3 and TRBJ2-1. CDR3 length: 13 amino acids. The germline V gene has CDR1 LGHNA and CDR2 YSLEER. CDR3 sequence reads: CASSQAPYNEQFF.

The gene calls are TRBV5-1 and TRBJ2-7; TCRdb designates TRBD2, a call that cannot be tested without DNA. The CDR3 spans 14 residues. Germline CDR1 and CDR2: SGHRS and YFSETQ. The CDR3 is CASSRVGSGYEQYF.

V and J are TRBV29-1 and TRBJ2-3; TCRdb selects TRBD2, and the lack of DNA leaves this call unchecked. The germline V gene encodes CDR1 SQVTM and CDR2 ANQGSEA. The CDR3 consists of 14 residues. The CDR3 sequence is CSVGELVGADTQYF.

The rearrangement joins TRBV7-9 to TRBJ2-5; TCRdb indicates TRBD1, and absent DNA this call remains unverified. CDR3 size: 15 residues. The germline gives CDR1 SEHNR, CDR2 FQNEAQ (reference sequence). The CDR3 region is CASSPGLAGDETQYF.

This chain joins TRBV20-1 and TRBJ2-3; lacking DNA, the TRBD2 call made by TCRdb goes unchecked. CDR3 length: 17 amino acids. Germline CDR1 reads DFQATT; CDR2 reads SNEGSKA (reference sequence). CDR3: CSATTSGTIEGTDTQYF.

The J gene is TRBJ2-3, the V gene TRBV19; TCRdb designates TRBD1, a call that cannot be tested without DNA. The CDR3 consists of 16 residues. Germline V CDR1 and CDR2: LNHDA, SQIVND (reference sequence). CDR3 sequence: CASSSQSPIVGDTQYF.

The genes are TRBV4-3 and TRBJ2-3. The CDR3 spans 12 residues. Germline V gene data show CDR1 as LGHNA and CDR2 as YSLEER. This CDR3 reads CASSQDGDTQYF.

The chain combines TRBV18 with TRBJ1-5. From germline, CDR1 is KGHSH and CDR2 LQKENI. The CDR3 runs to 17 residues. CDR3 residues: CASSPLGRTDSNQPQHF.

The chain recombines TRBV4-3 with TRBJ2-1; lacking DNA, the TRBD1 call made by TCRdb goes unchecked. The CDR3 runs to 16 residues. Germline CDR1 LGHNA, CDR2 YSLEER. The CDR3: CASSQDLGTGYNEQFF.

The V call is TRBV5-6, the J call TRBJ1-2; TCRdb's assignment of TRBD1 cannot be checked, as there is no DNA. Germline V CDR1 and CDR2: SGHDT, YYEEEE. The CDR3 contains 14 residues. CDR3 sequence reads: CASSGTGTNYGYTF.

CDR3 sequence: CASSLGVGLHTDTQYF. The genes are TRBV11-2 and TRBJ2-3; TCRdb names TRBD2, which stays unverified in the absence of DNA. CDR3 length: 16 residues. Germline V gene lookup returns CDR1 SGHAT and CDR2 FQNNGV.

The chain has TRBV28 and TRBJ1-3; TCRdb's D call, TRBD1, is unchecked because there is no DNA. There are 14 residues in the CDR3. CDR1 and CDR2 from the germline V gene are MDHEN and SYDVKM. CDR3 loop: CASQDREGGNTIYF.

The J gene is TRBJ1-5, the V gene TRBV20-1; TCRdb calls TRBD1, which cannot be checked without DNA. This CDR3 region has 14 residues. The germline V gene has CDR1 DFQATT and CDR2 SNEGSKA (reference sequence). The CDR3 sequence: CSARRTGYNQPQHF.

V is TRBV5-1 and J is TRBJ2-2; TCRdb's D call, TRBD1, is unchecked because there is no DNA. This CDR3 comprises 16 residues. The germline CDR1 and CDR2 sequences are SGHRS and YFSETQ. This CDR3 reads CASSLDGRGNTGELFF.

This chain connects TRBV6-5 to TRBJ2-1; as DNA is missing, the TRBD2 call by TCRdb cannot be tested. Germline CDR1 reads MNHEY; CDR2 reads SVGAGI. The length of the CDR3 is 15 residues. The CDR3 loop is CASSYQESRYNEQFF.

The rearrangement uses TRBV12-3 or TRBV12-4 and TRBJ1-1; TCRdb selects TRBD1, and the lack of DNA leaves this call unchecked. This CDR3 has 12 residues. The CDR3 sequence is CASTIQVGEAFF.

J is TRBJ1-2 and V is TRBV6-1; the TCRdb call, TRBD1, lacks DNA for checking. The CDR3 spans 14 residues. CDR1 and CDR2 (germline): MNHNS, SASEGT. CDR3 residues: CASMRTGGGYGYTF.